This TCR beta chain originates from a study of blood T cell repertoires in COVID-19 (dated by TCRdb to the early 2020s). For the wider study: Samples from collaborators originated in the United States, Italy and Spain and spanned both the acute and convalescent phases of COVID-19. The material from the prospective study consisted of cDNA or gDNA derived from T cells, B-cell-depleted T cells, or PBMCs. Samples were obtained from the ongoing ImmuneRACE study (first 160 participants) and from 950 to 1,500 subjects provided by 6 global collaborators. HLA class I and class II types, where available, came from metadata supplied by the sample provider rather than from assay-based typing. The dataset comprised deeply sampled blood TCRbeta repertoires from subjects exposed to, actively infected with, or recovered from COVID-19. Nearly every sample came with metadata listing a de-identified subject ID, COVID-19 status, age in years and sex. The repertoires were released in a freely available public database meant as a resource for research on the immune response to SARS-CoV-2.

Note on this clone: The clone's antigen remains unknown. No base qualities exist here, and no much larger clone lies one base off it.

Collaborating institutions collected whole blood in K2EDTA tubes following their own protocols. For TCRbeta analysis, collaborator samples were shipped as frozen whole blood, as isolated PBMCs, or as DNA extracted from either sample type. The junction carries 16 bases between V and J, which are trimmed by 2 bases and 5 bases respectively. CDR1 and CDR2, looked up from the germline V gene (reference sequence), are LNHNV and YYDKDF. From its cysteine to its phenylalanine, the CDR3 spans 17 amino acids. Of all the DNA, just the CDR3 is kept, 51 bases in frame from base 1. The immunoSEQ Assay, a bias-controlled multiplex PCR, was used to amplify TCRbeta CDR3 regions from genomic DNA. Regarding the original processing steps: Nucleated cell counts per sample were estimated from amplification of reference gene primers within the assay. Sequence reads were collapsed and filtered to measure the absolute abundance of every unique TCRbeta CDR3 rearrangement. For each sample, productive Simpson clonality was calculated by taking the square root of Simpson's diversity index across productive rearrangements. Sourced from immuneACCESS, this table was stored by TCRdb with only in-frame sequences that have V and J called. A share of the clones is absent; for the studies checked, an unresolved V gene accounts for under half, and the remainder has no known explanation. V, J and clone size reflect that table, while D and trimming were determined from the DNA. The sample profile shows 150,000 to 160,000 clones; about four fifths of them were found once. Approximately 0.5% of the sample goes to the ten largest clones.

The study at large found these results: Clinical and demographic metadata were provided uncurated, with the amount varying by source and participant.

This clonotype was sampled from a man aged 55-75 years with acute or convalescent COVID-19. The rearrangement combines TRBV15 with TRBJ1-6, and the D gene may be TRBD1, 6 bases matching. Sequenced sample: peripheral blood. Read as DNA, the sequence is TGTGCCACCAGCAGACCCGGACAGAAAGGGGATAATTCACCCCTCCACTTT. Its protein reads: CATSRPGQKGDNSPLHF.